What follows are 28 T cell receptor beta chains derived from one specimen sequenced in a study of cytomegalovirus exposure and HLA in healthy donors. The study ran its PCR with 60 Vbeta and 13 Jbeta primers. Data came from immunoSEQ multiplex PCR; TCRdb stores just in-frame clones and leaves some out. This sample lists about 46,000 clones; its ten largest clones have approximately 1.2%. The specimen was PBMCs. The receptors derive from a woman aged 40 to 49 in good health and CMV-seronegative.

The chain has TRBV5-1 and TRBJ1-3; 7 bases agree with TRBD1. The germline CDR1 and CDR2 sequences are SGHRS and YFSETQ. This CDR3 contains 18 residues. J lost 1 base, V lost 0 bases, and 10 bases had no gene match. CDR3 amino acids: CASSLGPWQGESGNTIYF. The CDR3 DNA is TGCGCCAGCAGCTTGGGGCCGTGGCAGGGGGAGTCTGGAAACACCATATATTTT.

The chain joins TRBV15 to TRBJ1-4, with D tentatively TRBD1 (5 bases). The V gene's germline CDR1 is LNHNV and CDR2 YYDKDF (reference sequence). V lost 0 bases to trimming and J lost 5 bases, with 10 bases between them. The CDR3 extends over 15 amino acids. CDR3 nucleotides: TGTGCCACCAGCAGAGAAGGGGCAGGGAATGAAAAACTGTTTTTT. Its protein is CATSREGAGNEKLFF.

This chain links TRBV28 with TRBJ1-5; D gene uncertain. Germline-derived CDR1 and CDR2 are MDHEN and SYDVKM. Trimming removed 4 bases at V and 6 bases at J, with 22 bases between. The length of the CDR3 is 17 residues. This chain's CDR3 is CASSSPRAAYESQPQHF. CDR3 DNA sequence: TGTGCCAGCAGTTCCCCGAGGGCGGCCTATGAGTCTCAGCCCCAGCATTTT.

The chain recombines TRBV7-9 with TRBJ1-2; 7 bases are shared with TRBD1. The CDR3 has 13 residues. J lost 4 bases, V lost 5 bases, and 4 bases had no gene match. CDR1 is SEHNR and CDR2 is FQNEAQ in the germline V gene (reference sequence). For the CDR3, the DNA is TGTGCCAGCAGCCGAGGGGGCGCCTATGGCTACACCTTC. The encoded protein is CASSRGGAYGYTF.

The chain is built from TRBV2 and TRBJ2-7, with TRBD1 identical over 7 bases. The V gene's germline CDR1 is SNHLY and CDR2 FYNNEI. The CDR3 covers 15 residues. J gave up 0 bases and V 7 bases, and 9 bases lay outside the gene matches. CDR3 region: CASKVYGDSSYEQYF. CDR3 DNA: TGTGCCAGCAAGGTATACGGGGACAGCTCCTACGAGCAGTACTTC.

The chain employs TRBV4-2 and TRBJ1-4; a possible D gene is TRBD1 (6 bases). Per germline, CDR1 LGHNA and CDR2 YNFKEQ. The CDR3 consists of 16 residues. The germline V and J ends were trimmed by 0 bases and 5 bases, with 13 bases remaining between them. CDR3 residues: CASSQDPTGPNEKLFF. CDR3 nucleotides: TGTGCCAGCAGCCAAGATCCCACAGGGCCAAATGAAAAACTGTTTTTT.

The chain carries TRBV9 and TRBJ2-3, with D unclear. Per the germline V gene, CDR1 is SGDLS and CDR2 is YYNGEE. V lost 4 bases and J 8 bases, leaving 14 bases between the germline ends. The CDR3 is 13 amino acids. In DNA, the CDR3 is TGTGCCAGCAGCCCCCGACTCTCTCCTACGCAGTATTTT. Its protein product is CASSPRLSPTQYF.

The J gene is TRBJ2-6, the V gene TRBV5-1, with TRBD1 identical over 10 bases. CDR1 and CDR2 from the germline V gene are SGHRS and YFSETQ. CDR3 length: 17 amino acids. The trim removed 2 bases at V and 0 bases at J, leaving 2 bases unmatched. CDR3 protein: CASSFRTGGSGANVLTF. The CDR3 DNA reads TGCGCCAGCAGCTTCAGGACAGGGGGCTCTGGGGCCAACGTCCTGACTTTC.

This chain links TRBV9 with TRBJ1-2; a possible D gene is TRBD1 (5 bases). The CDR3 sequence is 14 residues long. CDR1 is SGDLS and CDR2 is YYNGEE in the germline V gene. V lost 6 bases and J lost 7, with 19 bases in between. The CDR3 DNA reads TGTGCCAGCACCTCAGATGGACCAGGGTTTGGCTACACCTTC. Its protein product is CASTSDGPGFGYTF.

The V and J genes are TRBV28 and TRBJ2-3, with D maybe TRBD2 (5 bases). V was trimmed by 6 bases and J by 7 bases, leaving 32 bases between them. CDR3 length: 19 amino acids. From germline, CDR1 is MDHEN and CDR2 SYDVKM. The CDR3 sequence: CASSPRGHSLRVDLNTQYF. In DNA, the CDR3 is TGTGCCAGCAGCCCCCGCGGGCATTCATTGCGGGTGGATCTGAATACGCAGTATTTT.

The V and J genes are TRBV30 and TRBJ2-2; 7 bases fit TRBD2. There are 14 residues in the CDR3. V lost 8 bases to trimming and J lost 6 bases; unmatched junction nucleotides: 12. CDR1 is GTSNPN, CDR2 SVGIG, per germline (reference sequence). The CDR3 DNA sequence: TGTGCCGGAGGTGGGAGGGCCTCTCCCGGGGAGCTGTTTTTT. It codes for CAGGGRASPGELFF.

The chain couples TRBV30 to TRBJ1-1, with TRBD1 matching over 8 bases. The germline CDR1 and CDR2 sequences are GTSNPN and SVGIG (reference sequence). Trimming at V came to 7 bases and at J to 3 bases, leaving 10 bases not matched to a gene. CDR3 length: 14 residues. In DNA, the CDR3 is TGTGCCTTCCGGAACGGACAGGGTGACACTGAAGCTTTCTTT. It specifies CAFRNGQGDTEAFF.

The chain couples TRBV10-3 to TRBJ2-7, with TRBD2 matching over 11 bases. There are 14 residues in the CDR3. Germline V gene sequence: CDR1 ENHRY, CDR2 SYGVKD. The V and J ends lost 3 bases and 4 bases, in that order; junction bases with no gene match: 2. The CDR3 DNA sequence: TGTGCCATCAGTGATCCTAGCGGGAGGTACGAGCAGTACTTC. Translation gives CAISDPSGRYEQYF.

This chain links TRBV27 with TRBJ2-1, with 14 bases identical to TRBD2. The CDR3 is made up of 16 amino acids. The trim removed 5 bases at V and 5 bases at J, leaving 5 bases unmatched. Looked up from germline, CDR1 is MNHEY and CDR2 is SMNVEV (reference sequence). This CDR3 is CASSPGTSGSHNEQFF. The CDR3 bases are TGTGCCAGCAGTCCCGGGACTAGCGGGAGCCACAATGAGCAGTTCTTC.

V and J are TRBV9 and TRBJ2-1; TRBD2 matches at 10 bases. The germline V gene encodes CDR1 SGDLS and CDR2 YYNGEE. The V segment lost 0 bases and the J segment 3 bases; nucleotides outside the gene matches: 3. CDR3 length: 16 amino acids. The DNA of the CDR3 is TGTGCCAGCAGCGTAGAGGCTAGCGGGAGCTACAATGAGCAGTTCTTC. It is translated as CASSVEASGSYNEQFF.

The chain carries TRBV2 and TRBJ2-5, with a tentative D call TRBD1 (5 bases). This CDR3 has 15 amino acids. Germline loops: CDR1 SNHLY, CDR2 FYNNEI. V dropped 7 bases and J dropped 0 bases, with 15 bases sitting between them. The CDR3 nucleotides are TGTGCCAGCAATTTGGCCCAGGGTTACCAAGAGACCCAGTACTTC. Translation gives CASNLAQGYQETQYF.

This chain uses TRBV6-1 with TRBJ1-2; D unresolved. CDR1 and CDR2 from the germline V gene are MNHNS and SASEGT. This CDR3 contains 13 residues. V lost 2 bases, J lost 8 bases, and 12 bases lay in between. CDR3 in amino acids: CASSEFGSLGYTF. The DNA of the CDR3 is TGTGCCAGCAGTGAATTTGGGAGTTTGGGCTACACCTTC.

V is TRBV28 and J is TRBJ2-1; possibly TRBD2 for D (5 bases). V was pared by 4 bases and J by 5 bases, with 15 bases between. This CDR3 is built from 15 residues. Germline-derived CDR1 and CDR2 are MDHEN and SYDVKM. The CDR3 sequence is CASSSPQLGNNEQFF. Here the CDR3 DNA reads TGTGCCAGCAGTTCACCTCAACTAGGGAACAATGAGCAGTTCTTC.

The chain is built from TRBV9 and TRBJ2-1, with 7 bases aligning to TRBD2. Unmatched junction bases numbered 9, after V lost 3 bases and J lost 0 bases. CDR3 size: 17 residues. CDR1 and CDR2 from the germline V gene are SGDLS and YYNGEE. The CDR3 DNA reads as TGTGCCAGCAGCGGTGGGGGGGGGATCCCCTCCTACAATGAGCAGTTCTTC. Translated, it gives CASSGGGGIPSYNEQFF. Using reference TRBV9 and TRBJ2-1 for the parts outside the CDR3, the full variable domain is DSGVTQTPKHLITATGQRVTLRCSPRSGDLSVYWYQQSLDQGLQFLIQYYNGEERAKGNILERFSAQQFPDLHSELNLSSLELGDSALYFCASSGGGGIPSYNEQFFGPGTRLTVL.

The rearrangement joins TRBV4-2 to TRBJ2-5; TRBD2 matches at 7 bases. Trimming took 1 base from V and 5 from J; bases not matched to a gene: 7. The CDR3 has 15 residues. Per germline, CDR1 LGHNA and CDR2 YNFKEQ. DNA of the CDR3: TGTGCCAGCAGCCAAGGGGCGGGAGCGGGGGAGACCCAGTACTTC. Its translation is CASSQGAGAGETQYF.

This rearrangement joins TRBV6-1 to TRBJ1-1, with a possible D match to TRBD1 (6 bases). CDR1 and CDR2 from the germline V gene are MNHNS and SASEGT. V was trimmed by 3 bases and J by 2 bases, leaving 13 bases between them. The CDR3 extends over 15 amino acids. As DNA, the CDR3 is TGTGCCAGCAGTGAGCCGGGACAAGGAAACACTGAAGCTTTCTTT. The encoded protein is CASSEPGQGNTEAFF.

The chain is built from TRBV7-9 and TRBJ1-1, with D tentatively TRBD1 (6 bases). V lost 4 bases to trimming and J lost 0 bases, with 15 bases between them. Germline CDR1 is SEHNR and CDR2 is FQNEAQ (reference sequence). CDR3 length: 16 amino acids. Here the CDR3 reads CASSSGQITLNTEAFF. CDR3 sequence (DNA): TGTGCCAGCAGCTCCGGACAGATTACCTTGAACACTGAAGCTTTCTTT.

The chain uses TRBV13 and TRBJ1-2, with D possibly matching TRBD1 (5 bases). In germline, CDR1 is PRHDT, CDR2 FYEKMQ (reference sequence). This CDR3 has 15 residues. V lost 4 bases to trimming and J lost 4 bases, with 16 bases between them. The CDR3 DNA sequence: TGTGCCAGCAGCTCCCCCTTTAAGGGGCCCTATGGCTACACCTTC. Translated: CASSSPFKGPYGYTF.

The chain couples TRBV30 to TRBJ2-1, with TRBD2 as a possible D gene (6 bases). The length of the CDR3 is 14 residues. The germline V gene encodes CDR1 GTSNPN and CDR2 SVGIG (reference sequence). V lost 0 bases and J 8 bases, leaving 14 bases between the germline ends. The CDR3 reads CAWSVTGVGDEQFF. CDR3 sequence (DNA): TGTGCCTGGAGTGTAACGGGAGTAGGGGATGAGCAGTTCTTC.

V usage is TRBV4-2 and J usage is TRBJ2-1; 10 nucleotides agree with TRBD2. Germline V gene data show CDR1 as LGHNA and CDR2 as YNFKEQ. The CDR3 consists of 15 residues. Trimming took 2 bases from V and 5 from J; bases not matched to a gene: 3. CDR3 nucleotide sequence: TGTGCCAGCAGCCAAAGAACTAGCGGGGACAATGAGCAGTTCTTC. It translates to CASSQRTSGDNEQFF.

This chain uses TRBV7-6 with TRBJ2-3, with 10 bases that match TRBD1. The CDR3 totals 16 residues. V was clipped by 4 bases and J by 6 bases; unmatched bases: 10. The germline V gene encodes CDR1 SGHVS and CDR2 FNYEAQ. The DNA of the CDR3 is TGTGCCAGCAGCTCCCTTGGTGGGACAGGGGTGGATACGCAGTATTTT. Its protein is CASSSLGGTGVDTQYF.

Written as DNA, the CDR3 is TGCGCCAGCAGCCGAGTTTCGGTAGGGGCGCAGGTCACTGAAGCTTTCTTT. Translated: CASSRVSVGAQVTEAFF. This chain uses TRBV4-1 with TRBJ1-1; D is possibly TRBD1 (5 bases). The CDR3 has 17 amino acids. Germline-derived CDR1 and CDR2 are MGHRA and YSYEKL. Trimming left V 4 bases short and J 4 bases short, with 22 bases between.

V usage is TRBV2 and J usage is TRBJ2-7; TRBD2 matches 11 bases. V gave up 4 bases and J gave up 3 bases; unmatched junction bases: 14. The length of the CDR3 is 18 residues. Per the germline V gene, CDR1 is SNHLY and CDR2 is FYNNEI. The CDR3 region is CASSVASGRITASYEQYF. The DNA of the CDR3 is TGTGCCAGCAGTGTGGCTAGCGGGAGGATCACTGCTAGCTACGAGCAGTACTTC.